The source of this T cell receptor (beta chain) is a study of CD8+ T cells in alopecia areata. About the research overall: Treatment comprised oral tofacitinib, 5 to 10 mg twice daily, in treated patients.

Germline CDR1 and CDR2: SGHAT and FQNNGV. V was pared by 4 bases and J by 0 bases, with 8 bases of the junction left unmatched. The CDR3 is 16 residues long. Treatment: oral pan-JAK inhibitor, 5-10 mg twice daily. It was cDNA, reverse transcribed from extracted RNA, that served as the sequencing template. This table comes from immunoSEQ multiplex PCR, and its TCRdb copy is limited to in-frame clones, with some not included. Of about 140,000 clones listed, roughly 86% are singletons. The clonotype was recovered from a human donor with alopecia areata. Sequences were derived from CD8+ T cells sorted from blood, sampled at week 4, from a patient treated with tofacitinib. The V gene is TRBV11-2, the J gene TRBJ2-7; 8 nucleotides match TRBD1. The CDR3 sequence is CASSSNRDRSSYEQYF. For the CDR3, the DNA is TGTGCCAGCAGCTCAAACCGGGACAGGAGCTCCTACGAGCAGTACTTC.